One sample yielded the 26 T cell receptor beta chains listed below, sequenced in a study of shared T cell receptors in the human thymus. Sequencing was performed with immunoSEQ multiplex PCR; in TCRdb, only in-frame clones are kept and a portion is missing. The sample records roughly 700,000 clones, roughly 88% being singletons. The sample also formed part of further work on human thymus T cells.

Sequences were obtained from thymocytes. Source of these receptors: a boy in the first two years of life with a congenital heart defect.

The rearrangement links TRBV11-2 to TRBJ1-2; D is unclear. V was shortened by 6 bases and J by 8 bases, with 19 bases between the two germline ends. The germline CDR1 and CDR2 sequences are SGHAT and FQNNGV. The CDR3 runs to 14 residues. The CDR3: CASRAFSGEKGYTF. The CDR3, as DNA: TGTGCCAGCAGGGCTTTTTCCGGGGAAAAAGGCTACACCTTC.

V usage is TRBV7-8 and J usage is TRBJ2-7; tentatively, D is TRBD1 (6 bases). Germline CDR1 is SGHVS and CDR2 is FQNEAQ. The CDR3 sequence is 18 residues long. Between the trimmed V and J ends, which lost 3 bases and 1 base, there was a span of 22 bases. As DNA, the CDR3 is TGTGCCAGCAGCTTTTGGACAGCCAGACCCGATCATTCCTACGAGCAGTACTTC. Its translation is CASSFWTARPDHSYEQYF.

The chain links TRBV4-1 to TRBJ2-7, with 7 bases aligning to TRBD1. The V gene's germline CDR1 is MGHRA and CDR2 YSYEKL. V shed 0 bases and J 4 bases; nucleotides not matched to a gene: 9. The CDR3 consists of 16 residues. The CDR3 spells CASSQDEKGAGYEQYF. As DNA, the CDR3 is TGCGCCAGCAGCCAAGATGAGAAGGGGGCCGGGTACGAGCAGTACTTC.

The gene calls are TRBV9 and TRBJ2-7; 7 bases are shared with TRBD2. CDR3 length: 15 residues. Germline assignment: CDR1 SGDLS and CDR2 YYNGEE. The trim removed 1 base at V and 5 bases at J, leaving 9 bases unmatched. CDR3 region: CASSVRASGEDEQYF. For the CDR3, the DNA is TGTGCCAGCAGCGTACGGGCTAGCGGAGAAGACGAGCAGTACTTC.

The chain employs TRBV15 and TRBJ2-1; 14 positions match TRBD2. Germline V lookup: CDR1 LNHNV, CDR2 YYDKDF (reference sequence). Losses at the gene ends were 1 base for V and 1 base for J; bases not matched to a gene: 9. The length of the CDR3 is 20 residues. The CDR3, as DNA: TGTGCCACCAGCAGAGCAGCCCCCGGGACTAGCGGGAGTTCCTACAATGAGCAGTTCTTC. Residues: CATSRAAPGTSGSSYNEQFF.

V is TRBV11-2 and J is TRBJ2-5, with 10 nucleotides matching TRBD1. The CDR3 loop spans 15 amino acids. Germline-derived CDR1 and CDR2 are SGHAT and FQNNGV. The V gene end was trimmed by 8 bases and the J gene end by 1 base; junction bases not matched to a gene: 7. CDR3 sequence: CASLRDRGSQETQYF. The CDR3 bases are TGTGCCAGCCTGCGGGACAGGGGCTCCCAAGAGACCCAGTACTTC.

The chain recombines TRBV5-5 with TRBJ2-7, with TRBD2 matching 12 bases. The CDR3 runs to 16 residues. V lost 2 bases, J lost 8 bases, and 11 bases stayed unmatched. Germline V CDR1 and CDR2: SGHKS, YYEKEE (reference sequence). CDR3 nucleotide sequence: TGTGCCAGCAGCTTTCTAGCGGGAGGGACCTACGAAAAGCAGTACTTC. Amino acids: CASSFLAGGTYEKQYF.

The chain employs TRBV11-1 and TRBJ2-3; TRBD2 matches at 9 bases. V lost 5 bases, J lost 2 bases, and 8 bases stayed unmatched. The CDR3 runs to 16 residues. CDR1 is SGHAT and CDR2 is FQDESV in the germline V gene (reference sequence). The CDR3 sequence is CASSHIVAGVTDTQYF. CDR3 DNA: TGTGCCAGCAGCCATATTGTAGCGGGAGTCACAGATACGCAGTATTTT. Drawing the rest from reference TRBV11-1 and TRBJ2-3, the complete variable domain is EAEVAQSPRYKITEKSQAVAFWCDPISGHATLYWYRQILGQGPELLVQFQDESVVDDSQLPKDRFSAERLKGVDSTLKIQPAELGDSAMYLCASSHIVAGVTDTQYFGPGTRLTVL.

The rearrangement links TRBV2 to TRBJ2-7; 9 positions agree with TRBD2. CDR3 size: 16 residues. V shed 6 bases, J shed 0 bases, and the junction held 9 bases outside the gene matches. CDR1 is SNHLY and CDR2 is FYNNEI in the germline V gene. CDR3 amino acids: CASREASGAFSYEQYF. The CDR3 bases are TGTGCCAGCAGAGAGGCTAGCGGGGCCTTCTCCTACGAGCAGTACTTC.

This chain connects TRBV5-1 to TRBJ1-1; D ambiguous. The CDR3 has 13 residues. V was cut by 5 bases and J by 1 base, with 9 bases left in between. The germline V gene has CDR1 SGHRS and CDR2 YFSETQ. CDR3 region: CASRHRGNTEAFF. The CDR3 coding sequence is TGCGCCAGCAGACATCGGGGGAACACTGAAGCTTTCTTT.

The V gene is TRBV7-2, the J gene TRBJ1-2; unclear D gene. In germline, CDR1 is SGHTA, CDR2 FQGNSA. This CDR3 has 17 amino acids. Trimming removed 8 bases from V and 2 bases from J, with 24 bases in between. CDR3 residues: CASSLPDSKLPNYGYTF. The DNA for the CDR3 is TGTGCCAGCTCCCTCCCGGACTCAAAGTTACCGAACTATGGCTACACCTTC.

The chain couples TRBV29-1 to TRBJ1-1, with 9 bases lining up with TRBD1. Germline CDR1 and CDR2: SQVTM and ANQGSEA. V lost 7 bases, J lost 1 base, and 1 base stayed unmatched. CDR3 length: 12 amino acids. This CDR3 is CSGTGANTEAFF. The DNA for the CDR3 is TGCAGCGGGACAGGGGCGAACACTGAAGCTTTCTTT. The full variable domain, completed using reference TRBV29-1 and TRBJ1-1, is SAVISQKPSRDICQRGTSLTIQCQVDSQVTMMFWYRQQPGQSLTLIATANQGSEATYESGFVIDKFPISRPNLTFSTLTVSNMSPEDSSIYLCSGTGANTEAFFGQGTRLTVV.

V usage is TRBV29-1 and J usage is TRBJ2-7, with 9 positions matching TRBD1. CDR1 is SQVTM and CDR2 is ANQGSEA in the germline V gene. With V trimmed by 7 bases and J by 0 bases, 7 bases remained unmatched. The CDR3 contains 14 residues. The CDR3 spells CSAAGTGYSYEQYF. CDR3 coding DNA: TGCAGCGCTGCCGGGACAGGGTACTCCTACGAGCAGTACTTC.

V usage is TRBV5-1 and J usage is TRBJ2-4; the D gene is possibly TRBD2 (6 bases). The CDR3 has 17 residues. In germline, CDR1 is SGHRS, CDR2 YFSETQ. V gave up 0 bases and J gave up 1 base, with 14 bases separating them. CDR3 in DNA: TGCGCCAGCAGCTTGGTAATGGAGGGTAAGGCCAAAAACATTCAGTACTTC. This translates into CASSLVMEGKAKNIQYF. The variable domain in full, with the rest retrieved from reference TRBV5-1 and TRBJ2-4, is KAGVTQTPRYLIKTRGQQVTLSCSPISGHRSVSWYQQTPGQGLQFLFEYFSETQRNKGNFPGRFSGRQFSNSRSEMNVSTLELGDSALYLCASSLVMEGKAKNIQYFGAGTRLSVL.

This chain connects TRBV27 to TRBJ2-7, with a tentative D call TRBD2 (6 bases). CDR1 is MNHEY, CDR2 SMNVEV, per germline (reference sequence). The length of the CDR3 is 12 residues. Trimming stripped 1 base from V and 6 bases from J, with 7 bases between. CDR3 residues: CASSLWRGEQYF. In nucleotides, the CDR3 is TGTGCCAGCAGTTTATGGCGGGGCGAGCAGTACTTC.

The rearrangement links TRBV5-1 to TRBJ2-1, with 13 bases identical to TRBD2. V was pared by 1 base and J by 8 bases, with 12 bases of the junction left unmatched. The CDR3 length is 18 residues. CDR1 is SGHRS, CDR2 YFSETQ, per germline. The CDR3 DNA sequence: TGCGCCAGCAGCTTGTTTGGGACTAGCGGGACTAGGGGGGATGAGCAGTTCTTC. This gives the protein CASSLFGTSGTRGDEQFF.

J is TRBJ2-5 and V is TRBV7-9; TRBD2 matches 9 bases. The ends lost 3 bases at V and 2 bases at J; junction bases unmatched: 7. CDR1 is SEHNR and CDR2 is FQNEAQ in the germline V gene (reference sequence). This CDR3 has 16 residues. CDR3 bases: TGTGCCAGCAGCTTGTTCGGAGCGGGGGGACAAGAGACCCAGTACTTC. Protein: CASSLFGAGGQETQYF. Complete variable domain (other parts from reference TRBV7-9 and TRBJ2-5): DTGVSQNPRHKITKRGQNVTFRCDPISEHNRLYWYRQTLGQGPEFLTYFQNEAQLEKSRLLSDRFSAERPKGSFSTLEIQRTEQGDSAMYLCASSLFGAGGQETQYFGPGTRLLVL.

The rearrangement links TRBV4-3 to TRBJ2-1, with unresolved D. Germline CDR1 reads LGHNA; CDR2 reads YSLEER. The CDR3 is 10 amino acids. V dropped 6 bases and J dropped 15 bases, with 12 bases sitting between them. Written as DNA, the CDR3 is TGCGCCAGCAGACTCCGCGGCGGGTTCTTC. This gives the protein CASRLRGGFF.

The chain uses TRBV7-2 and TRBJ1-2; TRBD1 matches 8 bases. CDR1 is SGHTA and CDR2 is FQGNSA in the germline V gene. The V segment lost 1 base and the J segment 5 bases; nucleotides outside the gene matches: 6. The CDR3 has 15 amino acids. In DNA form, the CDR3 reads TGTGCCAGCAGCTTAGGTACAGGGGGAGGTTATGGCTACACCTTC. This translates into CASSLGTGGGYGYTF. The full variable domain, rest sourced from reference TRBV7-2 and TRBJ1-2, is GAGVSQSPSNKVTEKGKDVELRCDPISGHTALYWYRQSLGQGLEFLIYFQGNSAPDKSGLPSDRFSAERTGGSVSTLTIQRTQQEDSAVYLCASSLGTGGGYGYTFGSGTRLTVV.

This chain joins TRBV5-5 and TRBJ1-2, with 8 bases fitting TRBD1. The CDR3 contains 14 residues. J gave up 5 bases and V 4 bases, and 7 bases lay outside the gene matches. Germline-derived CDR1 and CDR2 are SGHKS and YYEKEE (reference sequence). The CDR3 spells CASSSRTGLYGYTF. CDR3 DNA sequence: TGTGCCAGCAGCAGCCGGACAGGGCTGTATGGCTACACCTTC.

J is TRBJ2-7 and V is TRBV29-1; possibly TRBD1 for D (5 bases). The CDR3 length is 11 residues. The V gene lost 2 bases and the J gene lost 4 bases, with 6 bases spanning the gap. The germline V gene encodes CDR1 SQVTM and CDR2 ANQGSEA. CDR3 in DNA: TGCAGCGTTGAACCAGGGTACGAGCAGTACTTC. Its protein is CSVEPGYEQYF.

The gene calls are TRBV30 and TRBJ2-7, with 8 bases lining up with TRBD1. The CDR3 contains 15 residues. The V gene end was trimmed by 6 bases and the J gene end by 4 bases; junction bases not matched to a gene: 14. Looked up from germline, CDR1 is GTSNPN and CDR2 is SVGIG (reference sequence). The CDR3 loop is CACKPGGQDWYEQYF. The CDR3 DNA sequence: TGTGCCTGTAAGCCCGGGGGACAGGATTGGTACGAGCAGTACTTC.

The CDR3 here is CASSLEGWAAGAYEQYF. The CDR3 bases are TGTGCCAGCAGCTTGGAAGGTTGGGCAGCCGGCGCCTACGAGCAGTACTTC. The chain couples TRBV5-6 to TRBJ2-7; the D is unclear. The CDR3 consists of 17 residues. V was cut by 0 bases and J by 2 bases, with 18 bases left in between. Germline CDR1 and CDR2: SGHDT and YYEEEE.

The rearrangement links TRBV15 to TRBJ2-1; possibly TRBD2 for D (6 bases). V lost 1 base and J 5 bases, leaving 12 bases between the germline ends. The CDR3 length is 15 residues. Germline V gene data show CDR1 as LNHNV and CDR2 as YYDKDF (reference sequence). The CDR3 sequence is CATSRAGVGDNEQFF. CDR3 in DNA: TGTGCCACCAGCAGAGCGGGGGTGGGAGACAATGAGCAGTTCTTC.

The genes are TRBV29-1 and TRBJ2-7; 11 bases align to TRBD2. The CDR3 covers 13 residues. The ends lost 6 bases at V and 2 bases at J; junction bases unmatched: 3. Germline CDR1 is SQVTM and CDR2 is ANQGSEA. This CDR3 reads CSVGTSGAYEQYF. CDR3 sequence (DNA): TGCAGCGTAGGGACTAGCGGAGCCTACGAGCAGTACTTC.

The chain employs TRBV10-3 and TRBJ1-2; TRBD1 matches at 11 bases. The CDR3 covers 16 residues. CDR1 is ENHRY and CDR2 is SYGVKD in the germline V gene. V trimming: 4 bases; J trimming: 6 bases; junction bases outside the gene matches: 10. The CDR3: CAISGSGTGGVDGYTF. The CDR3 nucleotides are TGTGCCATCAGTGGGTCCGGGACAGGGGGGGTGGATGGCTACACCTTC.